What follows is one TCR beta chain and its context. The sample comes from a study of cytomegalovirus exposure and HLA in healthy donors. PCR primers comprised 60 Vbeta and 13 Jbeta primers. The repertoire was sequenced with immunoSEQ multiplex PCR; TCRdb's copy has only in-frame clones and lacks some. The top ten hold roughly 4% of the sample, which has fewer than 110,000 clones, 79% seen once. The CDR3 extends over 15 amino acids. The ends were cut back, 5 bases at V and 5 bases at J, with 16 bases in the middle. Germline-derived CDR1 and CDR2 are SGHNT and YYREEE (reference sequence). Sequencing input: PBMCs. The chain employs TRBV5-4 and TRBJ1-4; D perhaps matches TRBD1 (6 bases). The receptor comes from a man aged 50 to 60 in good health and CMV-seropositive. CDR3 in DNA: TGTGCCAGCAGTATGGGAGGGAGGGGGAATGAAAAACTGTTTTTT. This codes for CASSMGGRGNEKLFF.